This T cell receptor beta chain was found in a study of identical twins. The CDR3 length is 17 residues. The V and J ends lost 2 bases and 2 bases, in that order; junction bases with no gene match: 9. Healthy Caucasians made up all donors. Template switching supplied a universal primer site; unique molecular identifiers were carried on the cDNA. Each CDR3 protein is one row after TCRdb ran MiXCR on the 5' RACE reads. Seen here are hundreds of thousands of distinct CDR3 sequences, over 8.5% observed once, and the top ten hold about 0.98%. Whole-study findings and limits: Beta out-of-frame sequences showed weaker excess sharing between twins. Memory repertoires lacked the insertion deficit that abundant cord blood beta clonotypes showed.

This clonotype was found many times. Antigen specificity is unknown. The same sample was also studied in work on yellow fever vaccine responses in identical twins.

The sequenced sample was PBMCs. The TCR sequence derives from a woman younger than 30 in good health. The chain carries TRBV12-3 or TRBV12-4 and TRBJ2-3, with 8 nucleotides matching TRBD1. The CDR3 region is CASSLPPWGQVTDTQYF. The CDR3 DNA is TGTGCCAGCAGTTTACCCCCTTGGGGACAGGTCACAGATACGCAGTATTTT.